Listed here are 15 T cell receptor beta chains from one sample, sequenced in a study of cytomegalovirus exposure and HLA in healthy donors. Vbeta (60) and Jbeta (13) primers were used in the PCR. The data were produced by immunoSEQ multiplex PCR, yet TCRdb's version contains in-frame clones alone and is incomplete. The table includes roughly 150,000 clones, around 75% detected once. Material for sequencing was PBMCs. These receptors were obtained from a man in his forties in good health and CMV-seronegative.

This clone was seen a handful of times. The chain couples TRBV23-1 to TRBJ2-1, with D possibly TRBD2 on 7 matching bases. TRBV23-1 is noted as an ORF with a role that remains uncertain. The CDR3 runs 17 residues. Trimming removed 3 bases from V and 6 bases from J, with 21 bases in between. The CDR3 region is CASSQEAGQCSPNEQFF. CDR3 in DNA: TGCGCCAGCAGTCAGGAAGCGGGACAATGTAGCCCCAATGAGCAGTTCTTC.

The chain combines TRBV6-5 with TRBJ1-2, with 7 nucleotides matching TRBD1. CDR3 length equals 15 residues. V was clipped by 5 bases and J by 0 bases; unmatched bases: 6. The germline V gene encodes CDR1 MNHEY and CDR2 SVGAGI. The CDR3 is CASSPTGTSNYGYTF. The CDR3 region has the DNA TGTGCCAGCAGTCCGACAGGGACCTCTAACTATGGCTACACCTTC.

The rearrangement joins TRBV5-4 to TRBJ2-7; 9 bases line up with TRBD1. CDR1 and CDR2 (germline): SGHNT, YYREEE (reference sequence). Germline trimming cut 0 bases from V and 6 bases from J; bases unmatched to any gene: 4. The CDR3 sequence is 14 residues long. CDR3 bases: TGTGCCAGCAGCTTGGCACAGGGGGCGGGCGAGCAGTACTTC. It is translated as CASSLAQGAGEQYF.

The chain carries TRBV23-1 and TRBJ2-7, with TRBD1 matching 12 bases. TRBV23-1 is noted as an ORF with a role that remains uncertain. The CDR3 is 18 amino acids. The V gene end was trimmed by 3 bases and the J gene end by 5 bases; junction bases not matched to a gene: 14. CDR3 in amino acids: CASSHKGQGAILLDEQYF. CDR3 sequence (DNA): TGCGCCAGCAGTCATAAGGGACAGGGGGCAATACTGCTCGACGAGCAGTACTTC.

V gene TRBV28 combines with J gene TRBJ1-5; a weak D match, TRBD1 (5 bases). The CDR3 covers 14 residues. The germline V and J ends were trimmed by 2 bases and 7 bases, with 12 bases remaining between them. The germline CDR1 and CDR2 sequences are MDHEN and SYDVKM. CDR3 in DNA: TGTGCCAGCAGTTTAGCAGGGATAAGGCAGCCCCAGCATTTT. It codes for CASSLAGIRQPQHF. The full variable domain, rest sourced from reference TRBV28 and TRBJ1-5, is DVKVTQSSRYLVKRTGEKVFLECVQDMDHENMFWYRQDPGLGLRLIYFSYDVKMKEKGDIPEGYSVSREKKERFSLILESASTNQTSMYLCASSLAGIRQPQHFGDGTRLSIL.

The chain is built from TRBV19 and TRBJ2-4, with 8 bases identical to TRBD1. Germline trimming cut 9 bases from V and 0 bases from J; bases unmatched to any gene: 7. Germline V gene data show CDR1 as LNHDA and CDR2 as SQIVND (reference sequence). The CDR3 runs 15 residues. The CDR3 DNA reads TGTGCCAGATCAGGGGGCCGACTAGCCAAAAACATTCAGTACTTC. Its translation is CARSGGRLAKNIQYF.

CDR3 bases: TGCAGCGTTGGAGAGGGAGGGGGCTATGGCTACACCTTC. Its translation is CSVGEGGGYGYTF. The V gene is TRBV29-1, the J gene TRBJ1-2; perhaps TRBD1 as D (6 bases). This CDR3 is built from 13 residues. Trimming left V 4 bases short and J 4 bases short, with 13 bases between. In germline, CDR1 is SQVTM, CDR2 ANQGSEA.

V and J are TRBV6-5 and TRBJ2-7; weak D call: TRBD2 (6 bases). Germline CDR1 reads MNHEY; CDR2 reads SVGAGI. CDR3 length: 15 residues. Trimming cost V 0 bases and J 2 bases, with 11 bases left between them. Written as DNA, the CDR3 is TGTGCCAGCAGTTACTCGAAGGCTAGCGCCTACGAGCAGTACTTC. It codes for CASSYSKASAYEQYF.

The rearrangement uses TRBV15 and TRBJ1-5, with unresolved D. The V gene's germline CDR1 is LNHNV and CDR2 YYDKDF (reference sequence). V lost 1 base and J lost 2, with 9 bases in between. The CDR3 totals 15 residues. In DNA, the CDR3 is TGTGCCACCAGCAGAGGAGTCAAAGGCAATCAGCCCCAGCATTTT. It encodes CATSRGVKGNQPQHF.

The chain couples TRBV6-4 to TRBJ1-2, with 9 bases fitting TRBD1. This CDR3 contains 18 residues. Looked up from germline, CDR1 is MRHNA and CDR2 is SNTAGT. Trimming cost V 6 bases and J 2 bases; bases outside gene matches: 16. CDR3 DNA: TGTGCCAGCAGGACTTTAACCGGGACAGGGATTCGGAACTATGGCTACACCTTC. Its protein product is CASRTLTGTGIRNYGYTF.

The V call is TRBV9, the J call TRBJ2-1, with TRBD2 matching over 9 bases. Germline loops: CDR1 SGDLS, CDR2 YYNGEE. V was pared by 4 bases and J by 5 bases, with 7 bases of the junction left unmatched. The CDR3 has 15 residues. As DNA, the CDR3 is TGTGCCAGCAGCCCGAGTGGACTAGCGAACAATGAGCAGTTCTTC. Translated: CASSPSGLANNEQFF.

The CDR3 DNA follows: TGTGCCATCACTACAGGGGCAACCTACGAGCAGTACTTC. It yields the protein CAITTGATYEQYF. The rearrangement uses TRBV10-3 and TRBJ2-7; TRBD1 agrees at 7 bases. With 7 bases clipped from V and 2 bases from J, the junction kept 5 bases outside the gene matches. This CDR3 is 13 amino acids long. Germline CDR1 ENHRY, CDR2 SYGVKD.

The gene calls are TRBV5-1 and TRBJ2-6; D call uncertain. CDR1 and CDR2 from the germline V gene are SGHRS and YFSETQ. Trimming removed 4 bases from V and 3 bases from J, with 8 bases in between. The CDR3 is 14 amino acids. CDR3 nucleotides: TGCGCCAGCAGCCCCCAGGTTGGGGCCAACGTCCTGACTTTC. Its protein is CASSPQVGANVLTF. The whole variable domain, remainder taken from reference TRBV5-1 and TRBJ2-6, is KAGVTQTPRYLIKTRGQQVTLSCSPISGHRSVSWYQQTPGQGLQFLFEYFSETQRNKGNFPGRFSGRQFSNSRSEMNVSTLELGDSALYLCASSPQVGANVLTFGAGSRLTVL.

This clone came up a few times. The chain recombines TRBV4-1 with TRBJ1-4; no clear D gene. The V gene lost 5 bases and the J gene lost 8 bases, with 15 bases spanning the gap. CDR1 and CDR2 (germline): MGHRA, YSYEKL. This CDR3 has 14 residues. The CDR3 region has the DNA TGCGCCAGCAGCACCGGGAAGGAGGGCGAAAAACTGTTTTTT. This gives the protein CASSTGKEGEKLFF.

The chain combines TRBV10-3 with TRBJ1-6; 7 bases align to TRBD1. This CDR3 is 14 amino acids long. Germline CDR1 ENHRY, CDR2 SYGVKD. The ends lost 6 bases at V and 3 bases at J; junction bases unmatched: 2. The CDR3 bases are TGTGCCATCAGGGACAGGCTCTATAATTCACCCCTCCACTTT. It encodes CAIRDRLYNSPLHF.